These 24 T cell receptor beta chains were all obtained from the same sample, sequenced in a study of beta chain features in type 1 diabetes. These receptors' antigens are unknown. TCRB transcripts that were expressed got sequenced, as all of the isolated RNA had been reverse transcribed. Profiling relied on immunoSEQ multiplex PCR, and the TCRdb table lists in-frame clones only, not all of them. The sample holds about 70,000 clones, approximately 47% seen once. Overall study results and limits: Moderate yet significant TCRB CDR3 shortening was seen in Type 1 diabetes patients in all four CD4+ subsets.

Sequencing was carried out using central memory CD4+ T cells from blood. The source of these receptors is a young man with type 1 diabetes.

V and J are TRBV6-1 and TRBJ2-1, with TRBD2 matching 11 bases. J was trimmed by 3 bases and V by 7 bases; bases with no gene match: 2. Germline CDR1 and CDR2: MNHNS and SASEGT. The CDR3 length is 14 residues. The CDR3 sequence is CASIGTSGYNEQFF. CDR3 sequence (DNA): TGTGCCAGCATCGGGACTAGCGGCTACAATGAGCAGTTCTTC.

This chain links TRBV14 with TRBJ2-7; no firm D call. The germline V gene has CDR1 SGHDN and CDR2 FVKESK. CDR3 size: 13 residues. The V end lost 4 bases, the J end lost 0 bases, and 7 bases lay between the germline ends. CDR3 loop: CASSLDTSYEQYF. The CDR3 DNA is TGTGCCAGCAGCCTCGACACCTCCTACGAGCAGTACTTC. Full variable domain (remainder filled in from reference TRBV14 and TRBJ2-7): EAGVTQFPSHSVIEKGQTVTLRCDPISGHDNLYWYRRVMGKEIKFLLHFVKESKQDESGMPNNRFLAERTGGTYSTLKVQPAELEDSGVYFCASSLDTSYEQYFGPGTRLTVT.

This clone showed up just a few times. The chain uses TRBV6-6 and TRBJ2-7, with D possibly being TRBD2 (6 bases). Germline-derived CDR1 and CDR2 are MNHNY and SVGAGI (reference sequence). The CDR3 is made up of 14 amino acids. V was cut by 7 bases and J by 6 bases, with 19 bases left in between. CDR3 residues: CASTVAGTPAEQYF. The CDR3 DNA is TGTGCCAGCACCGTCGCCGGGACTCCGGCCGAGCAGTACTTC.

There are a few counts of this clone. J is TRBJ1-5 and V is TRBV19; TRBD1 matches 10 bases. V lost 6 bases, J lost 6 bases, and 11 bases stayed unmatched. There are 16 residues in the CDR3. Germline V CDR1 and CDR2: LNHDA, SQIVND (reference sequence). The CDR3 coding sequence is TGTGCCAGTAGAAACCTTGACAGGGGGCTTAGTCAGCCCCAGCATTTT. Residues: CASRNLDRGLSQPQHF.

V usage is TRBV11-2 and J usage is TRBJ1-1, with a possible D match to TRBD1 (5 bases). Germline V CDR1 and CDR2: SGHAT, FQNNGV. V was cut by 4 bases and J by 2 bases, with 14 bases left in between. There are 15 residues in the CDR3. CDR3 in DNA: TGTGCCAGCAGCTACCTGGGGCAGGTTAACACTGAAGCTTTCTTT. Translated, it gives CASSYLGQVNTEAFF.

This clone was detected a few times. The rearrangement links TRBV6-1 to TRBJ2-3; 11 bases match TRBD2. The V gene's germline CDR1 is MNHNS and CDR2 SASEGT. This CDR3 is built from 16 residues. V shed 1 base and J 4 bases; nucleotides not matched to a gene: 4. CDR3 coding DNA: TGTGCCAGCAGTGAAGGGCTAGCGGGGGGCGCAGATACGCAGTATTTT. It specifies CASSEGLAGGADTQYF.

This clone came up a few times. The chain carries TRBV9 and TRBJ2-3, with TRBD1 matching 9 bases. The CDR3 has 15 residues. Germline V lookup: CDR1 SGDLS, CDR2 YYNGEE. V shed 2 bases and J 3 bases; nucleotides not matched to a gene: 4. The CDR3 sequence is CASSVRQGVTDTQYF. The CDR3 region has the DNA TGTGCCAGCAGCGTGAGACAGGGGGTAACAGATACGCAGTATTTT.

This clone was observed a handful of times. CDR3 sequence (DNA): TGTGCCAGCAGCGTAGAAGGCGGGTCCACAGATACGCAGTATTTT. Its translation is CASSVEGGSTDTQYF. The genes are TRBV9 and TRBJ2-3; tentative D call: TRBD2 (5 bases). This CDR3 spans 15 amino acids. The germline V gene encodes CDR1 SGDLS and CDR2 YYNGEE. The V end was cut by 0 bases, the J end by 2 bases, with 10 bases between.

The chain employs TRBV7-2 and TRBJ2-5; 7 bases map to TRBD2. CDR3 size: 15 residues. V lost 5 bases and J lost 1; bases outside the gene matches: 7. CDR1 and CDR2 (germline): SGHTA, FQGNSA. The CDR3 loop reads CASSPGGGIQETQYF. The CDR3 DNA reads TGTGCCAGCAGCCCGGGGGGAGGTATCCAAGAGACCCAGTACTTC.

In its sample, this clone was seen a few times. The chain couples TRBV18 to TRBJ2-1; 8 bases line up with TRBD1. J was trimmed by 5 bases and V by 5 bases; bases with no gene match: 8. This CDR3 is 15 amino acids long. Germline values: CDR1 KGHSH, CDR2 LQKENI. In DNA, the CDR3 is TGTGCCAGCTCAACGGGACAGGTCCGAGACAATGAGCAGTTCTTC. Amino acids: CASSTGQVRDNEQFF. The full variable domain, its missing parts supplied by reference TRBV18 and TRBJ2-1, is NAGVMQNPRHLVRRRGQEARLRCSPMKGHSHVYWYRQLPEEGLKFMVYLQKENIIDESGMPKERFSAEFPKEGPSILRIQQVVRGDSAAYFCASSTGQVRDNEQFFGPGTRLTVL.

V usage is TRBV29-1 and J usage is TRBJ2-1; TRBD1 might be the D (5 bases). This CDR3 comprises 12 residues. Germline lookup yields CDR1 SQVTM and CDR2 ANQGSEA. V lost 4 bases, J lost 7 bases, and 11 bases lay in between. DNA of the CDR3: TGCAGCGTTGTAATGCAGGGAAATGAGCAGTTCTTC. It codes for CSVVMQGNEQFF.

The sample holds a few counts of this clone. The rearrangement links TRBV11-2 to TRBJ2-7, with D tentatively TRBD1 (6 bases). Germline V lookup: CDR1 SGHAT, CDR2 FQNNGV. This CDR3 comprises 15 residues. V was pared by 4 bases and J by 2 bases, with 15 bases between. CDR3 loop: CASSSTAGQTYEQYF. Written as DNA, the CDR3 is TGTGCCAGCAGCTCCACCGCCGGACAGACCTACGAGCAGTACTTC.

This rearrangement joins TRBV23-1 to TRBJ2-5; 9 bases map to TRBD2. TRBV23-1 counts as an open reading frame of uncertain function. V was clipped by 1 base and J by 0 bases; unmatched bases: 18. This CDR3 comprises 21 residues. CDR3 amino acids: CASSQYLVASGKGGYQETQYF. The CDR3 nucleotides read TGCGCCAGCAGTCAATACTTAGTCGCTAGCGGGAAGGGGGGGTACCAAGAGACCCAGTACTTC.

Only a few counts were recorded for this clone. The genes are TRBV29-1 and TRBJ2-7; 9 nucleotides agree with TRBD1. The J segment lost 7 bases and the V segment lost 6 bases, leaving 16 bases of the junction unmatched. CDR1 is SQVTM and CDR2 is ANQGSEA in the germline V gene. This CDR3 region has 15 residues. In DNA form, the CDR3 reads TGCAGCGTCATCGCCCGTGGGACAGGGTCGGGGGAGCAGTACTTC. Its translation: CSVIARGTGSGEQYF.

This chain joins TRBV5-4 and TRBJ2-7, with TRBD2 matching over 8 bases. With 0 bases clipped from V and 2 bases from J, the junction kept 16 bases outside the gene matches. Germline V CDR1 and CDR2: SGHNT, YYREEE (reference sequence). This CDR3 is 19 amino acids long. The CDR3 DNA sequence: TGTGCCAGCAGCTTGGCCTGGGGAGGGAATGGGCGGGGGGCCTACGAGCAGTACTTC. Its protein is CASSLAWGGNGRGAYEQYF.

In this sample, this clone turned up a few times. This sequence joins TRBV4-1 and TRBJ2-5, with 8 bases lining up with TRBD2. The CDR3 has 18 residues. The J segment lost 3 bases and the V segment lost 1 base, leaving 13 bases of the junction unmatched. Germline V CDR1 and CDR2: MGHRA, YSYEKL. This CDR3 is CASSQGRGGDSVKETQYF. CDR3 bases: TGCGCCAGCAGCCAAGGACGGGGGGGAGACTCCGTCAAAGAGACCCAGTACTTC.

This clone turned up a few times. This chain links TRBV7-9 with TRBJ2-2, with a tentative D call TRBD2 (5 bases). Germline V CDR1 and CDR2: SEHNR, FQNEAQ (reference sequence). The CDR3 extends over 16 amino acids. Trimming took 5 bases from V and 6 from J, leaving 19 bases between them. CDR3 in DNA: TGTGCCAGCAGCCCACGCCCCGTCCGAGGGTCCGGGGAGCTGTTTTTT. Translated, it gives CASSPRPVRGSGELFF.

This chain connects TRBV19 to TRBJ2-5; D is undetermined. This CDR3 is 15 amino acids long. Germline lookup yields CDR1 LNHDA and CDR2 SQIVND (reference sequence). The V end was cut by 2 bases, the J end by 1 base, with 11 bases between. For the CDR3, the DNA is TGTGCCAGTAGTATAATGTTGGCAGTCCAAGAGACCCAGTACTTC. It encodes CASSIMLAVQETQYF.

The chain employs TRBV11-3 and TRBJ2-3, with 9 positions matching TRBD1. Trimming removed 3 bases from V and 5 bases from J; junction bases left unmatched: 3. Germline loops: CDR1 SGHNT, CDR2 YENEEA. The CDR3 covers 14 residues. The CDR3 here is CASSFGTGKDTQYF. As DNA, the CDR3 is TGTGCCAGCAGCTTCGGGACAGGGAAAGATACGCAGTATTTT.

This chain uses TRBV6-1 with TRBJ2-3, with TRBD2 identical over 10 bases. There are 17 residues in the CDR3. Germline V gene lookup returns CDR1 MNHNS and CDR2 SASEGT. The V segment lost 0 bases and the J segment 6 bases; nucleotides outside the gene matches: 9. CDR3 DNA: TGTGCCAGCAGTGAAGCGGCTAGCGGGAGCCGAACGGATACGCAGTATTTT. This codes for CASSEAASGSRTDTQYF.

V and J are TRBV6-1 and TRBJ2-1; tentative D call: TRBD1 (6 bases). CDR1 is MNHNS, CDR2 SASEGT, per germline. Trimming shortened V by 4 bases and J by 4 bases, and 8 bases separated the two germline ends. The CDR3 is 13 amino acids. The CDR3 protein is CASSGGQYNEQFF. CDR3 in DNA: TGTGCCAGCAGTGGTGGACAGTACAATGAGCAGTTCTTC.

As regards this clone: The sample holds other DNA sequences that translate to the same CDR3. The chain carries TRBV2 and TRBJ2-7, with D possibly TRBD1 on 5 matching bases. This CDR3 has 13 residues. In germline, CDR1 is SNHLY, CDR2 FYNNEI. With 5 bases removed from V and 5 bases from J, the gap between germline ends came to 13 bases. The CDR3 coding sequence is TGTGCCAGCAGTCCCGACAGAGTCAACGAGCAGTACTTC. Residues: CASSPDRVNEQYF.

The CDR3 region is CASSAQQGATYEQYF. In nucleotides, the CDR3 is TGCGCCAGCAGCGCCCAACAGGGAGCAACCTACGAGCAGTACTTC. The chain joins TRBV4-1 to TRBJ2-7; possibly TRBD1 for D (6 bases). The length of the CDR3 is 15 residues. Trimming stripped 5 bases from V and 2 bases from J, with 16 bases between. Germline V lookup: CDR1 MGHRA, CDR2 YSYEKL.

The gene calls are TRBV2 and TRBJ1-6, with TRBD1 matching over 12 bases. Per germline, CDR1 SNHLY and CDR2 FYNNEI. V gave up 6 bases and J gave up 7 bases; unmatched junction bases: 7. The CDR3 consists of 16 residues. This chain's CDR3 is CASRGTGGRGNSPLHF. The CDR3 DNA reads as TGTGCCAGCAGAGGGACAGGGGGCCGTGGGAATTCACCCCTCCACTTT.